One and the same sample provided the 32 T cell receptor beta chains below, sequenced in a study of radiotherapy plus CTLA-4 blockade in lung cancer. Sequencing used immunoSEQ multiplex PCR; TCRdb keeps in-frame clones, though not all of them. The sample lists about 94,000 clones, 82% occurring once. Material: peripheral blood, obtained from a patient treated with radiotherapy plus ipilimumab. The receptor source for this set is a human donor with non-small cell lung cancer that progressed on radiotherapy plus ipilimumab.

The gene calls are TRBV10-2 and TRBJ2-3; 11 bases align to TRBD1. V lost 0 bases and J lost 5; bases outside the gene matches: 7. CDR1 and CDR2 from the germline V gene are WSHSY and SAAADI. The CDR3 consists of 17 residues. For the CDR3, the DNA is TGCGCCAGCAGTGAGTCAACGGGGACAGGGGGTAAAGATACGCAGTATTTT. Its protein product is CASSESTGTGGKDTQYF.

J is TRBJ2-5 and V is TRBV7-9; 8 nucleotides align to TRBD1. Germline values: CDR1 SEHNR, CDR2 FQNEAQ (reference sequence). The CDR3 sequence is 13 residues long. With V trimmed by 4 bases and J by 5 bases, 3 bases remained unmatched. The CDR3 sequence is CASSSYRGETQYF. DNA of the CDR3: TGTGCCAGCAGCTCATACAGGGGGGAGACCCAGTACTTC.

This chain connects TRBV5-4 to TRBJ2-2; the match to TRBD2 covers 13 bases. Germline assignment: CDR1 SGHNT and CDR2 YYREEE (reference sequence). CDR3 length equals 17 residues. After removal of 3 bases from V and 2 bases from J, the junction contained 4 bases not matched to a gene. Written as DNA, the CDR3 is TGTGCCAGCAGCTCGACTAGCGGGAGGCCAAACACCGGGGAGCTGTTTTTT. This gives the protein CASSSTSGRPNTGELFF.

The chain is built from TRBV28 and TRBJ2-1, with a weak D call TRBD2 (5 bases). The CDR3 covers 13 residues. V lost 6 bases and J lost 4, with 10 bases in between. Germline CDR1 reads MDHEN; CDR2 reads SYDVKM. CDR3: CASSGGLYNEQFF. CDR3 sequence (DNA): TGTGCCAGCAGCGGCGGGTTATACAATGAGCAGTTCTTC.

The chain couples TRBV7-8 to TRBJ2-7, with D tentatively TRBD2 (6 bases). V lost 0 bases, J lost 12 bases, and 21 bases lay in between. Germline CDR1 SGHVS, CDR2 FQNEAQ. The CDR3 is 15 amino acids. CDR3 residues: CASSLARGTRGIRYF. The CDR3 coding sequence is TGTGCCAGCAGCTTAGCGCGCGGGACCCGGGGTATACGGTACTTC.

The chain couples TRBV4-1 to TRBJ2-1, with 9 positions matching TRBD1. Germline-derived CDR1 and CDR2 are MGHRA and YSYEKL. Trimming cost V 1 base and J 8 bases; bases outside gene matches: 3. CDR3 size: 14 residues. The chain's CDR3 is CASSQGTGVDEQFF. DNA of the CDR3: TGCGCCAGCAGCCAAGGGACAGGGGTCGATGAGCAGTTCTTC.

CDR3 coding DNA: TGTGCCAGCAGCTTAGTGTCAGGGTATGGCTACACCTTC. Encoded protein: CASSLVSGYGYTF. The V call is TRBV11-2, the J call TRBJ1-2; a possible D gene is TRBD1 (5 bases). Germline V CDR1 and CDR2: SGHAT, FQNNGV. Trimming removed 1 base at V and 5 bases at J, with 8 bases between. The CDR3 is 13 residues long.

The rearrangement uses TRBV28 and TRBJ1-2; no firm D call. The V gene's germline CDR1 is MDHEN and CDR2 SYDVKM. The V and J ends lost 6 bases and 4 bases respectively, with 12 bases between them. This CDR3 spans 13 amino acids. CDR3 nucleotides: TGTGCCAGCAGCCCCCCACGGGGCTATGGCTACACCTTC. It specifies CASSPPRGYGYTF.

The V call is TRBV6-6, the J call TRBJ1-2, with 8 bases lining up with TRBD1. Germline loops: CDR1 MNHNY, CDR2 SVGAGI (reference sequence). The J segment lost 6 bases and the V segment lost 6 bases, leaving 12 bases of the junction unmatched. This CDR3 comprises 15 residues. Written as DNA, the CDR3 is TGTGCCAGCAGATGGGGGGGCCAGGGGGCGGATGGCTACACCTTC. Translated: CASRWGGQGADGYTF.

The chain has TRBV5-8 and TRBJ1-2, with D perhaps TRBD1 (5 bases). There are 15 residues in the CDR3. The V gene lost 0 bases and the J gene lost 3 bases, with 12 bases spanning the gap. Germline V gene sequence: CDR1 SGHTS, CDR2 YDEGEE. CDR3 in DNA: TGTGCCAGCAGCTTGGGCCTTCGCAGGGACTATGGCTACACCTTC. This sequence encodes CASSLGLRRDYGYTF.

V is TRBV30 and J is TRBJ1-4, with D uncertain. The CDR3 consists of 13 residues. The germline V gene encodes CDR1 GTSNPN and CDR2 SVGIG (reference sequence). V shed 0 bases and J shed 5 bases, with 7 bases lying between them. CDR3 sequence reads: CAWSVRANEKLFF. The CDR3 DNA sequence: TGTGCCTGGAGTGTGAGGGCGAATGAAAAACTGTTTTTT.

This clone was observed once. J is TRBJ2-5 and V is TRBV5-8; D may match TRBD1 or TRBD2 (5 bases each). Trimming took off 6 bases at V and 6 bases at J, with 15 bases between the two ends. The CDR3 loop spans 13 amino acids. Germline V gene data show CDR1 as SGHTS and CDR2 as YDEGEE. CDR3 residues: CASKDRDGQTQYF. CDR3 nucleotide sequence: TGTGCCAGCAAGGACCGGGACGGGCAGACCCAGTACTTC.

The rearrangement links TRBV30 to TRBJ2-5, with a weak D call TRBD2 (6 bases). This CDR3 is 14 amino acids long. Trimming stripped 0 bases from V and 2 bases from J, with 10 bases between. Germline lookup yields CDR1 GTSNPN and CDR2 SVGIG (reference sequence). The CDR3: CAWSVLGGQETQYF. As DNA, the CDR3 is TGTGCCTGGAGTGTATTGGGGGGACAAGAGACCCAGTACTTC.

To note about this clone: Germline is not matched at one junction end, which may reflect a read error. The chain carries TRBV7-6 and TRBJ2-3; 12 bases are shared with TRBD2. This CDR3 spans 14 amino acids. Germline CDR1 and CDR2: SGHVS and FNYEAQ. CDR3 DNA sequence: TGTGCCAGCAGCCTAGCGGGAGGGATAGATACGCAGTATTTT. Its translation is CASSLAGGIDTQYF.

This clone was seen just once. This sample includes further DNA sequences coding for the same CDR3. The chain employs TRBV29-1 and TRBJ1-1; D not certain. V lost 6 bases, J lost 1 base, and 12 bases lay in between. The length of the CDR3 is 13 residues. Germline V lookup: CDR1 SQVTM, CDR2 ANQGSEA. CDR3 protein: CSVVLWENTEAFF. DNA of the CDR3: TGCAGCGTGGTACTTTGGGAGAACACTGAAGCTTTCTTT.

This clone was counted a single time. The V call is TRBV14, the J call TRBJ1-1; 9 bases fit TRBD1. The CDR3 extends over 13 amino acids. Unmatched junction bases numbered 5, after V lost 7 bases and J lost 5 bases. CDR1 SGHDN and CDR2 FVKESK come from the germline V gene. The CDR3, as DNA: TGTGCCAGCACCCTGGGACAGGGAACTGAAGCTTTCTTT. Protein product: CASTLGQGTEAFF.

The V call is TRBV7-8, the J call TRBJ2-3; TRBD2 is a possible D gene (5 bases). CDR1 and CDR2 from the germline V gene are SGHVS and FQNEAQ. The CDR3 is 15 amino acids. V shed 1 base and J shed 10 bases, with 18 bases lying between them. The DNA for the CDR3 is TGTGCCAGCAGCTTAGGATCAGGAGGCGGTGTTGCGCAGTATTTT. Its translation is CASSLGSGGGVAQYF.

The chain joins TRBV6-1 to TRBJ2-1, with 11 bases that match TRBD2. This CDR3 spans 18 amino acids. The V gene end was trimmed by 1 base and the J gene end by 2 bases; junction bases not matched to a gene: 7. Germline V gene sequence: CDR1 MNHNS, CDR2 SASEGT. CDR3 sequence reads: CASSEDNSGRATYNEQFF. In DNA form, the CDR3 reads TGTGCCAGCAGTGAAGATAATAGCGGGAGGGCCACCTACAATGAGCAGTTCTTC.

V is TRBV2 and J is TRBJ1-1, with 9 positions matching TRBD1. The ends lost 2 bases at V and 4 bases at J; junction bases unmatched: 5. Germline CDR1 reads SNHLY; CDR2 reads FYNNEI. The CDR3 has 15 amino acids. This chain's CDR3 is CASSESQGAGTEAFF. In DNA form, the CDR3 reads TGTGCCAGCAGTGAATCACAGGGGGCAGGCACTGAAGCTTTCTTT.

This clone is termed medium-sized (0.01 to 0.1%). The chain has TRBV7-9 and TRBJ2-7, with D tentatively TRBD2 (5 bases). Trimming removed 5 bases from V and 3 bases from J, with 20 bases in between. Germline assignment: CDR1 SEHNR and CDR2 FQNEAQ (reference sequence). This CDR3 has 16 residues. CDR3 DNA sequence: TGTGCCAGCAGCCCGGACTCGGGCGAAGGGCTCTACGAGCAGTACTTC. This codes for CASSPDSGEGLYEQYF.

The chain carries TRBV27 and TRBJ1-4, with D unclear. Germline loops: CDR1 MNHEY, CDR2 SMNVEV (reference sequence). CDR3 length equals 15 residues. V was shortened by 6 bases and J by 4 bases, with 15 bases between the two germline ends. The CDR3 DNA reads as TGTGCCAGCAGACAAAATGGGCAGAATAATGAAAAACTGTTTTTT. The encoded protein is CASRQNGQNNEKLFF. The full variable domain, in which reference TRBV27 and TRBJ1-4 provide the parts outside the CDR3, is EAQVTQNPRYLITVTGKKLTVTCSQNMNHEYMSWYRQDPGLGLRQIYYSMNVEVTDKGDVPEGYKVSRKEKRNFPLILESPSPNQTSLYFCASRQNGQNNEKLFFGSGTQLSVL.

This clone is a singleton in its sample. The V and J genes are TRBV5-1 and TRBJ2-3, with a possible D match to TRBD2 (6 bases). Deletions cut 2 bases from V and 1 base from J, with 14 bases between. CDR1 and CDR2 (germline): SGHRS, YFSETQ. This CDR3 is built from 16 residues. DNA for the CDR3: TGCGCCAGCAGCTTAAGCGACTCGGGGGGCACAGATACGCAGTATTTT. The encoded protein is CASSLSDSGGTDTQYF.

This rearrangement joins TRBV29-1 to TRBJ1-1, with D possibly being TRBD1 (5 bases). Trimming removed 5 bases at V and 7 bases at J, with 8 bases between. This CDR3 contains 10 residues. Germline V gives CDR1 SQVTM, CDR2 ANQGSEA. The DNA for the CDR3 is TGCAGCGTTTTCGGGGGTGAAGCTTTCTTT. Protein: CSVFGGEAFF.

The chain's CDR3 is CASNILREFNEQFF. The CDR3 DNA sequence: TGTGCCAGCAACATCTTGCGGGAGTTCAATGAGCAGTTCTTC. The V gene is TRBV5-4, the J gene TRBJ2-1, with 7 bases aligning to TRBD2. There are 14 residues in the CDR3. The germline V gene encodes CDR1 SGHNT and CDR2 YYREEE (reference sequence). J gave up 6 bases and V 6 bases, and 9 bases lay outside the gene matches.

The V and J genes are TRBV7-2 and TRBJ2-5; 7 nucleotides agree with TRBD1. Losses at the gene ends were 0 bases for V and 7 bases for J; bases not matched to a gene: 14. Per germline, CDR1 SGHTA and CDR2 FQGNSA. There are 17 residues in the CDR3. The CDR3 sequence is CASSLASSNRGVGTQYF. Here the CDR3 DNA reads TGTGCCAGCAGCTTAGCTTCGTCTAACAGGGGTGTCGGGACCCAGTACTTC. The full variable domain, rest sourced from reference TRBV7-2 and TRBJ2-5, is GAGVSQSPSNKVTEKGKDVELRCDPISGHTALYWYRQSLGQGLEFLIYFQGNSAPDKSGLPSDRFSAERTGGSVSTLTIQRTQQEDSAVYLCASSLASSNRGVGTQYFGPGTRLLVL.

The chain recombines TRBV5-1 with TRBJ1-1, with TRBD1 identical over 10 bases. The CDR3 totals 16 residues. CDR1 and CDR2 from the germline V gene are SGHRS and YFSETQ. Germline trimming cut 4 bases from V and 0 bases from J; bases unmatched to any gene: 6. CDR3 region: CASSPGTGALNTEAFF. CDR3 DNA sequence: TGCGCCAGCAGCCCCGGGACAGGGGCTCTGAACACTGAAGCTTTCTTT.

The rearrangement uses TRBV27 and TRBJ1-1; D might be TRBD1 (6 bases). CDR3 length equals 18 residues. Germline CDR1 reads MNHEY; CDR2 reads SMNVEV (reference sequence). The germline V and J ends were trimmed by 3 bases and 0 bases, with 20 bases remaining between them. CDR3 protein: CASSFPGLKGTMNTEAFF. CDR3 nucleotides: TGTGCCAGCAGTTTTCCAGGACTTAAGGGGACAATGAACACTGAAGCTTTCTTT.

CDR3 DNA sequence: TGTGCCAGCAGCTTCCCGGGACAGGGCCAATGGGATGAGCAGTTCTTC. It encodes CASSFPGQGQWDEQFF. This chain joins TRBV5-4 and TRBJ2-1; 9 bases fit TRBD1. The germline CDR1 and CDR2 sequences are SGHNT and YYREEE (reference sequence). CDR3 length: 16 residues. Trimming cost V 2 bases and J 8 bases; bases outside gene matches: 11.

The V call is TRBV30, the J call TRBJ2-4, with 9 bases aligning to TRBD1. Germline-derived CDR1 and CDR2 are GTSNPN and SVGIG (reference sequence). V shed 2 bases, J shed 6 bases, and the junction held 5 bases outside the gene matches. This CDR3 has 14 residues. This chain's CDR3 is CAWSNPDRGNIQYF. The CDR3 bases are TGTGCCTGGAGTAATCCGGACAGGGGAAACATTCAGTACTTC.

A few counts support this clone. V and J are TRBV5-5 and TRBJ2-2, with D hard to call. This CDR3 region has 14 residues. Germline CDR1 SGHKS, CDR2 YYEKEE (reference sequence). V lost 0 bases, J lost 7 bases, and 10 bases lay in between. In DNA, the CDR3 is TGTGCCAGCAGCTTGGTTCCGAGTGGCGGGGAGCTGTTTTTT. This gives the protein CASSLVPSGGELFF.

The chain combines TRBV19 with TRBJ2-1, with 10 bases aligning to TRBD2. CDR3 length: 13 amino acids. In germline, CDR1 is LNHDA, CDR2 SQIVND (reference sequence). The V and J ends lost 8 bases and 8 bases, in that order; junction bases with no gene match: 6. The CDR3 region is CASASGSRDEQFF. The CDR3, as DNA: TGTGCCAGTGCTAGCGGGAGTAGGGATGAGCAGTTCTTC.

The chain joins TRBV5-1 to TRBJ1-1; D is unresolved. This CDR3 is built from 15 residues. Deletions cut 4 bases from V and 2 bases from J, with 15 bases between. Germline values: CDR1 SGHRS, CDR2 YFSETQ. The CDR3: CASSPLAGLNTEAFF. CDR3 bases: TGCGCCAGCAGCCCCCTAGCAGGATTAAACACTGAAGCTTTCTTT.